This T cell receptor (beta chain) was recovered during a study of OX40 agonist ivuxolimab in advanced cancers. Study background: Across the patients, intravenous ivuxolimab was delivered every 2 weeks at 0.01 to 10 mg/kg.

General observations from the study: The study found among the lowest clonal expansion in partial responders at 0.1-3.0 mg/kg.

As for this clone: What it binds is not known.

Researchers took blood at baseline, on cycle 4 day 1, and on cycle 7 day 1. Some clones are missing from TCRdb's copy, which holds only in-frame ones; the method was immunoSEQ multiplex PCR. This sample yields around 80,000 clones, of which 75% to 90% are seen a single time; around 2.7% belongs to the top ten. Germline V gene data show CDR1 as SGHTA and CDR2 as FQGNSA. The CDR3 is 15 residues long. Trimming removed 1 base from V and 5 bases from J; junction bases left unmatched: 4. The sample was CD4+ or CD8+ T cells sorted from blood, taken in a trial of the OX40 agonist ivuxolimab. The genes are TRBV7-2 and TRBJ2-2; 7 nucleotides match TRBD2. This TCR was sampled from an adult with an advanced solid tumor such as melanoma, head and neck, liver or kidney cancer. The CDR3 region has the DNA TGTGCCAGCAGCTTAGAGACTAGCTGGACCGGGGAGCTGTTTTTT. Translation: CASSLETSWTGELFF.